The 4 T cell receptor beta chains presented below share a single source sample, sequenced in a study of PD-1 blockade in classical Hodgkin lymphoma. Time point noted: newly diagnosed, previously untreated cHL patient sample. Using magnetic negative selection, the CD4+ T cells were separated out of thawed PBMCs. Sequenced by immunoSEQ multiplex PCR; TCRdb stores in-frame clones only, minus some. The sample lists tens of thousands of clones, roughly nine tenths occurring once. Material for sequencing was CD4+ T cells from blood. The receptor set was obtained from a human donor with classical Hodgkin lymphoma.

In this sample, this clone turned up once. The CDR3 sequence is CASSLALAGQETQYF. CDR3 bases: TGCGCCAGCAGCTTGGCACTAGCGGGGCAAGAGACCCAGTACTTC. The chain carries TRBV5-1 and TRBJ2-5; TRBD2 matches 10 bases. J gave up 2 bases and V 0 bases, and 1 base lay outside the gene matches. Per the germline V gene, CDR1 is SGHRS and CDR2 is YFSETQ. This CDR3 comprises 15 residues.

The chain carries TRBV19 and TRBJ2-3; 8 nucleotides match TRBD2. The ends lost 1 base at V and 2 bases at J; junction bases unmatched: 8. The CDR3 extends over 17 amino acids. From germline, CDR1 is LNHDA and CDR2 SQIVND (reference sequence). The CDR3 protein is CASSIVGLAGYTDTQYF. In nucleotides, the CDR3 is TGTGCCAGTAGTATAGTCGGCCTAGCGGGTTACACAGATACGCAGTATTTT. The variable domain in full, with the rest retrieved from reference TRBV19 and TRBJ2-3, is DGGITQSPKYLFRKEGQNVTLSCEQNLNHDAMYWYRQDPGQGLRLIYYSQIVNDFQKGDIAEGYSVSREKKESFPLTVTSAQKNPTAFYLCASSIVGLAGYTDTQYFGPGTRLTVL.

This sequence joins TRBV7-6 and TRBJ2-5; 7 bases are shared with TRBD2. The V segment lost 1 base and the J segment 7 bases; nucleotides outside the gene matches: 15. Germline V gene lookup returns CDR1 SGHVS and CDR2 FNYEAQ. This CDR3 contains 17 residues. The CDR3 loop is CASSLGGGGTAPGTQYF. The CDR3 coding sequence is TGTGCCAGCAGCTTAGGCGGGGGTGGCACGGCCCCTGGGACCCAGTACTTC.

J is TRBJ2-1 and V is TRBV10-3; D uncertain. The CDR3 loop spans 12 amino acids. Germline V lookup: CDR1 ENHRY, CDR2 SYGVKD. With 10 bases removed from V and 5 bases from J, the gap between germline ends came to 12 bases. For the CDR3, the DNA is TGTGCCACCAGACCCAAGGACAATGAGCAGTTCTTC. Translation: CATRPKDNEQFF.